Listed here are 25 T cell receptor beta chains from one sample, sequenced in a study of T cell responses to AZD1222 COVID-19 vaccine (dated by TCRdb to about 2021). The method was the immunoSEQ multiplex PCR assay. The source is immuneACCESS, and TCRdb retained only in-frame sequences with V and J called. Part of the clones is not carried over; for the studies checked, unresolved V genes explain less than half of this, and the remainder is unexplained. For this sample there are some 88,000 clones; 90% to 95% appear just once. The ten largest clones represent roughly 5.2% of the sample. The label giving this sample's time point can be read as: baseline before first vaccination. Specimen: peripheral blood, collected on day 0 of AZD1222 vaccination. The receptors shown here come from an adult in good health.

Concerning this clone: The identical CDR3 is also encoded by other nucleotide sequences in the sample. The chain is built from TRBV7-3 and TRBJ2-5; 11 bases are a match to TRBD2. The CDR3 extends over 16 amino acids. Germline lookup yields CDR1 SGHTA and CDR2 FQGTGA. J lost 4 bases, V lost 5 bases, and 9 bases had no gene match. CDR3 in DNA: TGTGCCAGCAGCAAGACTAGCGGGGAGGTAGTAGAGACCCAGTACTTC. Translating it yields CASSKTSGEVVETQYF. Full variable domain (missing parts from reference TRBV7-3 and TRBJ2-5): GAGVSQTPSNKVTEKGKYVELRCDPISGHTALYWYRQSLGQGPEFLIYFQGTGAADDSGLPNDRFFAVRPEGSVSTLKIQRTERGDSAVYLCASSKTSGEVVETQYFGPGTRLLVL.

The chain is built from TRBV5-1 and TRBJ2-3; 8 nucleotides line up with TRBD2. The trim removed 1 base at V and 4 bases at J, leaving 14 bases unmatched. Germline-derived CDR1 and CDR2 are SGHRS and YFSETQ. The CDR3 contains 18 residues. CDR3 sequence (DNA): TGCGCCAGCAGCTTGTTTCCCGGGGCGGGAGGCGGCGCAGATACGCAGTATTTT. Protein: CASSLFPGAGGGADTQYF. Together with reference TRBV5-1 and TRBJ2-3, the CDR3 gives the full variable domain: KAGVTQTPRYLIKTRGQQVTLSCSPISGHRSVSWYQQTPGQGLQFLFEYFSETQRNKGNFPGRFSGRQFSNSRSEMNVSTLELGDSALYLCASSLFPGAGGGADTQYFGPGTRLTVL.

The DNA for the CDR3 is TGTGCCAGCAGTTTGAATCGGAATGAGCAGTTCTTC. This sequence encodes CASSLNRNEQFF. V and J are TRBV28 and TRBJ2-1; no firm D call. The length of the CDR3 is 12 residues. The germline gives CDR1 MDHEN, CDR2 SYDVKM. V was shortened by 3 bases and J by 7 bases, with 7 bases between the two germline ends. The variable domain in full, with the rest retrieved from reference TRBV28 and TRBJ2-1, is DVKVTQSSRYLVKRTGEKVFLECVQDMDHENMFWYRQDPGLGLRLIYFSYDVKMKEKGDIPEGYSVSREKKERFSLILESASTNQTSMYLCASSLNRNEQFFGPGTRLTVL.

The sample holds one count of this clone. The chain joins TRBV7-6 to TRBJ1-2; maybe TRBD1 (5 bases). The germline V and J ends were trimmed by 6 bases and 4 bases, with 21 bases remaining between them. From germline, CDR1 is SGHVS and CDR2 FNYEAQ. The CDR3 runs to 16 residues. CDR3 coding DNA: TGTGCCAGCAGTAAAACGACCGGGCTGGGGCCCTATGGCTACACCTTC. Protein sequence: CASSKTTGLGPYGYTF.

V and J are TRBV7-2 and TRBJ2-1; D not certain. This CDR3 has 13 residues. V lost 4 bases, J lost 5 bases, and 9 bases lay in between. The V gene's germline CDR1 is SGHTA and CDR2 FQGNSA. Here the CDR3 reads CASSSTWDNEQFF. The CDR3 DNA follows: TGTGCCAGCAGCTCGACCTGGGACAATGAGCAGTTCTTC.

The rearrangement joins TRBV19 to TRBJ1-3; possible D gene TRBD1, 6 bases. The CDR3 loop spans 13 amino acids. Germline assignment: CDR1 LNHDA and CDR2 SQIVND (reference sequence). The germline V and J ends were trimmed by 8 bases and 4 bases, with 12 bases remaining between them. The CDR3 spells CASLTGNGNTIYF. As DNA, the CDR3 is TGTGCCAGTCTAACAGGGAACGGAAACACCATATATTTT.

The chain has TRBV6-5 and TRBJ2-7; 10 bases line up with TRBD1. Germline assignment: CDR1 MNHEY and CDR2 SVGAGI. CDR3 length: 15 residues. V was clipped by 6 bases and J by 6 bases; unmatched bases: 11. The CDR3 protein is CASSLTGGAPGEQYF. DNA for the CDR3: TGTGCCAGCAGCCTGACAGGGGGCGCCCCCGGCGAGCAGTACTTC.

This clone was seen once. The CDR3 sequence: CATSRPGHYNYGYTF. In DNA, the CDR3 is TGTGCCACCAGCAGGCCGGGACACTATAACTATGGCTACACCTTC. The V call is TRBV15, the J call TRBJ1-2, with D possibly matching TRBD1 (6 bases). The CDR3 spans 15 residues. In germline, CDR1 is LNHNV, CDR2 YYDKDF (reference sequence). Trimming took 3 bases from V and 1 from J, leaving 12 bases between them.

This chain joins TRBV11-2 and TRBJ2-1; the D is unclear. V lost 4 bases and J 7 bases, leaving 17 bases between the germline ends. The CDR3 is made up of 15 amino acids. CDR1 and CDR2 from the germline V gene are SGHAT and FQNNGV. CDR3 DNA sequence: TGTGCCAGCAGCTCTCAGGTTAATCTTGGTAATGAGCAGTTCTTC. Amino acids: CASSSQVNLGNEQFF.

J is TRBJ2-2 and V is TRBV24-1, with TRBD1 as a possible D gene (5 bases). Trimming removed 6 bases from V and 1 base from J, with 5 bases in between. CDR1 and CDR2 from the germline V gene are KGHDR and SFDVKD. The CDR3 extends over 13 amino acids. CDR3 sequence reads: CATSRGNTGELFF. The CDR3 region has the DNA TGTGCCACCAGTAGGGGGAACACCGGGGAGCTGTTTTTT.

The rearrangement uses TRBV27 and TRBJ1-1, with D possibly TRBD1 on 5 matching bases. V was shortened by 5 bases and J by 1 base, with 11 bases between the two germline ends. CDR1 is MNHEY, CDR2 SMNVEV, per germline (reference sequence). This CDR3 region has 14 residues. CDR3 protein: CASSQLDRNTEAFF. The CDR3 DNA reads TGTGCCAGCAGTCAACTTGACAGGAACACTGAAGCTTTCTTT.

The rearrangement uses TRBV5-6 and TRBJ2-5; 14 nucleotides align to TRBD2. The CDR3 covers 15 residues. J lost 4 bases, V lost 5 bases, and 4 bases had no gene match. Germline CDR1 and CDR2: SGHDT and YYEEEE. The CDR3 is CASSPGTSGRETQYF. CDR3 coding DNA: TGTGCCAGCAGTCCCGGGACTAGCGGGAGAGAGACCCAGTACTTC.

The chain combines TRBV18 with TRBJ1-5; TRBD1 agrees at 8 bases. The germline gives CDR1 KGHSH, CDR2 LQKENI. The CDR3 contains 14 residues. V trimming: 2 bases; J trimming: 5 bases; junction bases outside the gene matches: 2. CDR3 sequence: CASSPGTGYQPQHF. In DNA form, the CDR3 reads TGTGCCAGCTCACCAGGGACAGGTTATCAGCCCCAGCATTTT.

CDR3 nucleotides: TGTGCCAGCAGCTTAACAGGGGCCTTGAACACTGAAGCTTTCTTT. Translation: CASSLTGALNTEAFF. J is TRBJ1-1 and V is TRBV7-2; 7 bases map to TRBD1. Trimming cost V 2 bases and J 0 bases; bases outside gene matches: 3. This CDR3 is 15 amino acids long. CDR1 and CDR2 (germline): SGHTA, FQGNSA.

The chain employs TRBV7-3 and TRBJ2-3; TRBD1 matches 8 bases. The V segment lost 5 bases and the J segment 1 base; nucleotides outside the gene matches: 5. This CDR3 has 15 residues. CDR1 is SGHTA and CDR2 is FQGTGA in the germline V gene. CDR3 sequence (DNA): TGTGCCAGCAGCACCGGGACAGGAGGCACAGATACGCAGTATTTT. Encoded protein: CASSTGTGGTDTQYF.

CDR3 bases: TGTGCCAGCAGTTTTGCTAGCGGGACCCTACGCTCCTACGAGCAGTACTTC. Protein product: CASSFASGTLRSYEQYF. The chain recombines TRBV6-2 or TRBV6-3 with TRBJ2-7; 9 nucleotides match TRBD2. The V gene end was trimmed by 4 bases and the J gene end by 0 bases; junction bases not matched to a gene: 10. The germline CDR1 and CDR2 sequences are MNHEY and SVGEGT. The CDR3 loop spans 17 amino acids.

The chain joins TRBV6-2 or TRBV6-3 to TRBJ2-7; 7 nucleotides agree with TRBD1. The trim removed 2 bases at V and 3 bases at J, leaving 4 bases unmatched. Germline CDR1 and CDR2: MNHEY and SVGEGT. CDR3 length: 14 residues. CDR3 in DNA: TGTGCCAGCAGTTACACATGGGACAGCTACGAGCAGTACTTC. Amino acids: CASSYTWDSYEQYF.

The chain recombines TRBV7-8 with TRBJ2-5; weak D call: TRBD2 (6 bases). The CDR3 sequence is 14 residues long. Trimming cost V 1 base and J 4 bases, with 10 bases left between them. Germline CDR1 SGHVS, CDR2 FQNEAQ. The CDR3 is CASSLVGGVETQYF. CDR3 nucleotides: TGTGCCAGCAGCTTAGTGGGGGGAGTAGAGACCCAGTACTTC.

The rearrangement joins TRBV27 to TRBJ2-7; 8 nucleotides align to TRBD1. V gave up 8 bases and J gave up 3 bases; unmatched junction bases: 3. Per germline, CDR1 MNHEY and CDR2 SMNVEV (reference sequence). The CDR3 covers 12 residues. For the CDR3, the DNA is TGTGCCAGCCGGACAGGGATCTACGAGCAGTACTTC. Its protein is CASRTGIYEQYF.

The chain recombines TRBV5-1 with TRBJ2-7; D may correspond to TRBD1 or TRBD2 (5 bases each). Looked up from germline, CDR1 is SGHRS and CDR2 is YFSETQ. The CDR3 length is 15 residues. The V end was cut by 2 bases, the J end by 3 bases, with 15 bases between. This CDR3 reads CASSFFQGRIYEQYF. CDR3 sequence (DNA): TGCGCCAGCAGCTTCTTCCAGGGACGTATCTACGAGCAGTACTTC.

The chain links TRBV27 to TRBJ1-1; 8 bases align to TRBD1. Trimming at V came to 4 bases and at J to 6 bases, leaving 16 bases not matched to a gene. Germline CDR1 is MNHEY and CDR2 is SMNVEV (reference sequence). This CDR3 contains 17 residues. The DNA for the CDR3 is TGTGCCAGCAGTTGGGCAGGGGGCGGTTTCGTCCTCCCTGAAGCTTTCTTT. Protein: CASSWAGGGFVLPEAFF.

The chain recombines TRBV4-2 with TRBJ1-2; the D gene is possibly TRBD1 (5 bases). V was cut by 0 bases and J by 3 bases, with 11 bases left in between. CDR3 length equals 15 residues. Germline V gene lookup returns CDR1 LGHNA and CDR2 YNFKEQ. This chain's CDR3 is CASSQEGRGDYGYTF. The CDR3 DNA sequence: TGTGCCAGCAGCCAAGAGGGTAGGGGCGACTATGGCTACACCTTC.

This sequence joins TRBV7-2 and TRBJ1-2, with 9 bases matching TRBD1. V lost 0 bases, J lost 5 bases, and 1 base stayed unmatched. The CDR3 is made up of 14 amino acids. Germline values: CDR1 SGHTA, CDR2 FQGNSA. The CDR3 here is CASSLAGQGYGYTF. CDR3 nucleotide sequence: TGTGCCAGCAGCTTAGCGGGACAGGGATATGGCTACACCTTC.

This clone has more than one count but fewer than ten. V usage is TRBV9 and J usage is TRBJ1-2; no firm D call. The CDR3 covers 13 residues. Germline V gives CDR1 SGDLS, CDR2 YYNGEE. The V gene lost 0 bases and the J gene lost 6 bases, with 9 bases spanning the gap. CDR3 coding DNA: TGTGCCAGCAGCGTAGATGGGCAGAATGGCTACACCTTC. Translating it yields CASSVDGQNGYTF.

V is TRBV27 and J is TRBJ2-7; 12 bases agree with TRBD2. The CDR3 has 16 amino acids. Looked up from germline, CDR1 is MNHEY and CDR2 is SMNVEV (reference sequence). With 6 bases clipped from V and 4 bases from J, the junction kept 10 bases outside the gene matches. CDR3 amino acids: CASRARLAGAIYEQYF. The DNA of the CDR3 is TGTGCCAGCAGAGCCCGACTAGCGGGGGCGATTTACGAGCAGTACTTC.